This T cell receptor (beta chain) was sequenced for a study of identical twins. TCRdb re-analysed the 5' RACE reads in MiXCR, keeping a single row per CDR3 protein. The sample yields around 490,000 distinct CDR3 sequences, about 22% seen once. Overall study results and limits: Invariant MAIT and iNKT cells are populations that could partly confound zero-insertion analyses.

CDR1 and CDR2 (germline): SGHVS, FQNEAQ. The germline V and J ends were trimmed by 1 base and 15 bases, with 15 bases remaining between them. There are 13 residues in the CDR3. This clonotype was picked up a small number of times. Its cognate antigen is unknown. The data also belong to a second study, concerning yellow fever vaccine responses in identical twins.

The receptor comes from a young woman in good health. The chain uses TRBV7-8 and TRBJ2-2, with D possibly TRBD1 on 6 matching bases. Sequencing was performed on CD4+ T cells sorted from blood. The DNA of the CDR3 is TGTGCCAGCAGCTTAGTAGGGGGTCCTGAGGTGTTTTTT. It is translated as CASSLVGGPEVFF.